These T cell receptor beta chains were read from a single sample in a study of T cells in Graves' hyperthyroidism and ophthalmopathy. MiXCR was run by TCRdb on the multiplex PCR reads, yielding one entry per CDR3 protein. The sample shows about 640,000 distinct CDR3 sequences, 20% to 25% of them seen only once. Sequencing was carried out using blood. The receptors were sampled from a young man with Graves' ophthalmopathy. The CDR3 runs from the conserved cysteine through the conserved F or W. A D gene is named only where the DNA matches it firmly. Expanded clones get a size class; other rows say once, few or many, or leave the size out.

CDR3nt: TGTGCCAGCGGGGGGTCTGGCCACGAGCAGTACTTC; CDR3aa: CASGGSGHEQYF; v_gene: TRBV28; len: 12; abundance: .; j_gene: TRBJ2-7; d_gene: .
CDR3nt: TGTGCCAGCAGTTCGGTAGAAAGCAATCAGCCCCAGCATTTT; CDR3aa: CASSSVESNQPQHF; v_gene: TRBV28; len: 14; abundance: .; j_gene: TRBJ1-5; d_gene: .
CDR3nt: TGTGCCAGCGCTAGGACTAATTCCAATGAGCAGTTCTTC; CDR3aa: CASARTNSNEQFF; v_gene: TRBV6-1; len: 13; abundance: few; j_gene: TRBJ2-1; d_gene: .
CDR3nt: TGTGCCAGCAGCCTTTATGGGGCCGCCGGTGAGCAGTTCTTC; CDR3aa: CASSLYGAAGEQFF; v_gene: TRBV27; len: 14; abundance: .; j_gene: TRBJ2-1; d_gene: .
CDR3nt: TGTGCCAGCTCACCCACCACTACTAGCGGAACTCAAGAGACCCAGTACTTC; CDR3aa: CASSPTTTSGTQETQYF; v_gene: TRBV18; len: 17; abundance: .; j_gene: TRBJ2-5; d_gene: TRBD2
CDR3nt: TGTGCCAGCAGGGATTCCACCGGGGGGGATCAGCCCCAGCATTTT; CDR3aa: CASRDSTGGDQPQHF; v_gene: TRBV2; len: 15; abundance: .; j_gene: TRBJ1-5; d_gene: .
CDR3nt: TGTGCCAGCAGTTCCCCAGTTTACCCCTACGAGCAGTACTTC; CDR3aa: CASSSPVYPYEQYF; v_gene: TRBV6-1; len: 14; abundance: many; j_gene: TRBJ2-7; d_gene: .
CDR3nt: TGTGCCAGCAGCAGCACTAGCGAGTTTGGCTACACCTTC; CDR3aa: CASSSTSEFGYTF; v_gene: TRBV7-2; len: 13; abundance: many; j_gene: TRBJ1-2; d_gene: .
CDR3nt: TGTGCCAGCAGCGTAGGGGAGGCCCCCTGGAACTATGGCTACACCTTC; CDR3aa: CASSVGEAPWNYGYTF; v_gene: TRBV9; len: 16; abundance: .; j_gene: TRBJ1-2; d_gene: .
CDR3nt: TGTGCCAGCAGCTCCGGACGAAATAATGAAAAACTGTTTTTT; CDR3aa: CASSSGRNNEKLFF; v_gene: TRBV5-5; len: 14; abundance: few; j_gene: TRBJ1-4; d_gene: .
CDR3nt: TGTGCCAGCAGCGTGGGGGGGCGTACCGAGCAGTACTTC; CDR3aa: CASSVGGRTEQYF; v_gene: TRBV9; len: 13; abundance: .; j_gene: TRBJ2-7; d_gene: .
CDR3nt: TGCAGCGTTGAATTAAGGGACAGAGGAGCTTTCTTT; CDR3aa: CSVELRDRGAFF; v_gene: TRBV29-1; len: 12; abundance: few; j_gene: TRBJ1-1; d_gene: TRBD1
CDR3nt: TGTGCCAGCAGCCAGACTAGCGGGAGGGTTGAGCAGTTCTTC; CDR3aa: CASSQTSGRVEQFF; v_gene: TRBV27; len: 14; abundance: .; j_gene: TRBJ2-1; d_gene: TRBD2
CDR3nt: TGTGCCAGCACTGACCTCATGAACACTGAAGCTTTCTTT; CDR3aa: CASTDLMNTEAFF; v_gene: TRBV7-6; len: 13; abundance: few; j_gene: TRBJ1-1; d_gene: .
CDR3nt: TGTGCCAGCAGCCTCAGGCTCAGGACTAGCGGGAGTAATACCACAGATACGCAGTATTTT; CDR3aa: CASSLRLRTSGSNTTDTQYF; v_gene: TRBV3-1; len: 20; abundance: .; j_gene: TRBJ2-3; d_gene: TRBD2
CDR3nt: TGTGCCAGCAGCTTAGCGGGGACTAGCGGGAATACGCAGTATTTT; CDR3aa: CASSLAGTSGNTQYF; v_gene: TRBV7-2; len: 15; abundance: many; j_gene: TRBJ2-3; d_gene: TRBD2
CDR3nt: TGTGCCAGCACATCCGTGGGGGGCACTGAAGCTTTCTTT; CDR3aa: CASTSVGGTEAFF; v_gene: TRBV6-1; len: 13; abundance: few; j_gene: TRBJ1-1; d_gene: .
CDR3nt: TGTGCCAGCAGCCCGACTCTAGGCGGCGAGGAGACCCAGTACTTC; CDR3aa: CASSPTLGGEETQYF; v_gene: TRBV13; len: 15; abundance: many; j_gene: TRBJ2-5; d_gene: .
CDR3nt: TGTGCCAGCAGTGGTAGGAGTGAGCAGTTCTTC; CDR3aa: CASSGRSEQFF; v_gene: TRBV2; len: 11; abundance: .; j_gene: TRBJ2-1; d_gene: .
CDR3nt: TGTGCCAGCAGTTACTCGAGTGAGTTCCCCTACAATGAGCAGTTCTTC; CDR3aa: CASSYSSEFPYNEQFF; v_gene: TRBV6-5; len: 16; abundance: .; j_gene: TRBJ2-1; d_gene: .
CDR3nt: TGCAGTGCTTTGACTAGCGGCAACACCGGGGAGCTGTTTTTT; CDR3aa: CSALTSGNTGELFF; v_gene: TRBV20-1; len: 14; abundance: .; j_gene: TRBJ2-2; d_gene: TRBD2
CDR3nt: TGTGCCAGCAGCCAGGTGGGGAGGGCAGATACGCAGTATTTT; CDR3aa: CASSQVGRADTQYF; v_gene: TRBV14; len: 14; abundance: few; j_gene: TRBJ2-3; d_gene: TRBD2
CDR3nt: TGTGCCAGCGGACAGGCGAATCAGCCCCAGCATTTT; CDR3aa: CASGQANQPQHF; v_gene: TRBV7-9; len: 12; abundance: few; j_gene: TRBJ1-5; d_gene: TRBD1
CDR3nt: TGTGCCAGCAGCTTGGCGGCGGGGGGGAACACCGGGGAGCTGTTTTTT; CDR3aa: CASSLAAGGNTGELFF; v_gene: TRBV5-4; len: 16; abundance: few; j_gene: TRBJ2-2; d_gene: TRBD2
CDR3nt: TGCGCCAGCAGCCAGGACCTCGGGGAGCTGTTTTTT; CDR3aa: CASSQDLGELFF; v_gene: TRBV4-1; len: 12; abundance: few; j_gene: TRBJ2-2; d_gene: .
CDR3nt: TGTGCCACCCTGGAACCCCGACAGGAAAACTATGGCTACACCTTC; CDR3aa: CATLEPRQENYGYTF; v_gene: TRBV28; len: 15; abundance: many; j_gene: TRBJ1-2; d_gene: .